The clone carrying this T cell receptor beta chain turned up a few times. cDNA carried unique molecular identifiers, and a universal primer site was added by template switching. Each CDR3 protein is one row after TCRdb ran MiXCR on the 5' RACE reads. The sample carries hundreds of thousands of distinct CDR3 sequences, under 8.5% recorded once. The ends lost 2 bases at V and 5 bases at J; junction bases unmatched: 9. Per germline, CDR1 MGHRA and CDR2 YSYEKL. This CDR3 is built from 16 residues. These data originate in a study of identical twins. The sample also formed part of further work on yellow fever vaccine responses in identical twins.

This clonotype was sampled from a woman aged 18 to 35 in good health. Source material: PBMCs. V gene TRBV4-1 combines with J gene TRBJ1-1; TRBD1 agrees at 9 bases. The CDR3 sequence: CASSQPFGQGWTEAFF. CDR3 sequence (DNA): TGCGCCAGCAGCCAACCTTTTGGACAGGGGTGGACTGAAGCTTTCTTT.